This T cell receptor beta chain was sequenced during a study of cytomegalovirus exposure and HLA in healthy donors (dated by TCRdb to between 2016 and 2019). Context from the whole study: An earlier analysis of roughly 500 of the donors reported around 280 Gb of sequence data and 90 million to 120 million unique TCR beta sequences obtained from about 179 million T cells. An early release that covered fewer than 800 HLA-typed donors contained approximately 300 gigabases of sequencing data and about 84 million unique TCR sequences. Among the approximately 400 genotyped donors, about 83% belonged to the genetic ancestry cluster associated with self-reported Caucasian donors. The study aimed to test whether signatures of past pathogen exposure could be identified by cataloging public T cell receptors. The study profiled the T cell repertoires of 550 to 700 subjects by immunosequencing and related them to cytomegalovirus serostatus. Along with the approximately 620-subject first cohort, a separate validation cohort of roughly 110 different subjects was used. High-throughput TCR immunosequencing, statistical association of individual TCRs with disease status, and machine learning were combined to predict cytomegalovirus infection status. A later analysis re-examined previously published TCR beta repertoires from roughly 650 donors and added high-resolution HLA genotyping to investigate patterns of TCR occurrence. Rather than drawing on any new phenotypic data, the later analysis identified candidate immune exposures from TCR beta sequences and the way those sequences occurred across donors. To decide whether each TCR beta V gene segment behaved as functional or pseudogenic, an earlier analysis of some 600 of the donors relied on high-throughput TCR beta sequencing. Donor age, sex, ethnicity and CMV serostatus were compiled together with the repertoire data. Genome-wide SNP genotypes for about 65% of the 666 donors were used in a later genetic analysis, which treated that subset as a discovery cohort. Every repertoire in the discovery cohort had been generated on one and the same sequencing platform. HLA typing included class I and class II loci at four-digit resolution. The number of donors typed differed by locus, with about 629-640 for A, B, C, DRB1 and DQB1, over 500 for DQA1, under 610 for DPA1, and approximately 470 for DPB1. Several DR-DQ haplotypes were treated as single units for association and clustering because of strong linkage in the cohort. Across 300 to 400 genotyped donors of the cohort, an average of roughly 250,000 unique TCR beta nucleotide sequences per donor were sequenced, and roughly 17% of those sequences were non-productive.

Libraries were constructed by the immunoSEQ multiplex PCR assay. A mixture of 60 forward primers for TCR Vbeta segments and 13 reverse primers for TCR Jbeta segments was used in the multiplex PCR. Amplification of the CDR3 region of rearranged TCR beta genes was performed with a multiplex PCR assay on genomic DNA. Amplified TCR beta libraries were sequenced as 87-base-pair reads on the Illumina HiSeq System. Turning to the authors' computational methods: A later analysis tallied tens of millions of unique TCR beta chains across the 666 repertoires, and about 10 million of those chains were shared by two or more donors. Raw reads were error-corrected and collapsed into unique sequences by a nearest-neighbor algorithm in which closely related sequences were merged to remove PCR and sequencing errors. V, D and J gene segments were assigned by aligning CDR3 sequences to IMGT reference sequences. For a sequence to be retained, a match of at least six nucleotides to both a V gene segment and a J gene segment was required. A rearrangement was called productive if the CDR3 had no stop codons and remained in frame with V and J, and every other rearrangement was called non-productive. Following IMGT convention, CDR3 was defined as the stretch from the second conserved V-encoded cysteine up to the conserved J-encoded phenylalanine. In an earlier analysis of more than 550 of the donors, sequences lacking an unambiguous match to a single V gene segment were excluded. In an earlier analysis of more than 500 of the donors, a V segment was called functional when productive rearrangements were above 56.7%, and segregating when the standard deviation between donors exceeded 5%. To diagnose cytomegalovirus status from the catalog of TCR beta chain sequences, a statistical classification framework was built. In a later analysis, V and J genes were assigned by comparing TCR nucleotide sequences against IMGT/GENE-DB human TR gene sequences. The TCRdist pipeline was used in a later analysis to assign CDR3 sequences and most-parsimonious VDJ recombination scenarios. In a later analysis, each TCR beta chain was defined by its CDR3 amino acid sequence together with its V-gene family, and reads without a unique V-gene family were excluded. In a later analysis, fewer than 650 highly shared, low-generation-probability nucleotide sequences were removed to address suspected cross-contamination and a sequencing artifact. For each public chain, a later analysis derived a clonal expansion index from normalized ranks of inferred template counts within each repertoire. Generation probabilities in a later analysis came from a VDJ recombination model fitted to out-of-frame rearrangements, and those results were checked against IGoR. A later analysis scored TCR-TCR, TCR-HLA and TCR-CMV co-occurrence with hypergeometric tests, applying a repertoire-size bias correction to TCR pairs. To estimate false discovery rates, a later analysis permuted the HLA or CMV assignments 20 times. In a later analysis, co-occurring TCRs were grouped with DBSCAN, and TCRdist sequence similarity was added when clustering was performed within HLA-allele-positive subsets. Repertoires with fewer than 30,000 or more than 120,000 public chains, plus five repertoires with anomalous nucleotide sharing, were excluded from co-occurrence clustering. Imported from immuneACCESS, the table was reduced by TCRdb to in-frame sequences with V and J called. These copies leave out some clones; in studies compared against another copy, an unresolved V gene accounts for under half, and the cause of the remainder is not known. V and J calls and clone size are given by that table; D and trimming were obtained from the DNA. This sample is represented by around 150,000 clones; nearly 80% of them were singletons. Jointly, the top ten make up 1.7% of the sample.

Broader findings and caveats from the paper: A cluster of highly shared sequence variants was judged likely to represent a technical artifact of the sequencing pipeline. Strong co-occurrence of HLA alleles, especially DR and DQ, made assigning TCR associations to individual alleles difficult. In an earlier analysis of about 550 of the donors, most TCR beta V segments were observed in productive rearrangements about 87% or about 30% of the time, broadly matching IMGT annotations. In a later analysis, most CMV-associated TCR beta chains were found to appear HLA-restricted, with HLA associations seemingly driven largely by CMV exposure. Only TCR beta chains were sequenced in this cohort, and the absence of alpha or paired-chain data limited detectable features. In vitro tests confirmed that a few of the cytomegalovirus-associated TCR beta chains recognize cytomegalovirus antigens. According to a later genetic analysis, donors in an Asian-associated ancestry cluster had fewer N-insertions in productive TCRs than the approximately 630-donor mean. According to a later analysis, parvovirus B19, influenza, CMV and Epstein-Barr virus appeared linked to several top co-occurrence clusters. Specific HLA alleles were associated with over 15,000 TCR beta sequences at a false discovery rate of 0.05 in a later analysis. Sequencing depth was assumed to be roughly uniform across donors in the presence/absence analyses, though that assumption may not hold. In a later analysis, HLA-associated TCR beta chains showed more clonal expansion and lower generation probabilities than non-associated chains that were equally common. Because counts were too low, seventeen rarely observed V segments, including chromosome 9 orphons, were excluded from the earlier analysis of some 540 of the donors. The only immune exposure information available for the cohort was CMV serostatus. A further reported finding was that TCR beta sequences accurately predicted the HLA-A and HLA-B alleles for most subjects in the first cohort. Correlated functional status among segregating V segments might be attributable to linkage disequilibrium, but an unknown experimental factor could not be ruled out. In a later analysis, the rate of TCR association differed among HLA loci, with DRB1 alleles having the most associated TCRs and HLA-C alleles having the fewest. The classifier was reported to diagnose cytomegalovirus status with high specificity and sensitivity in both the original and validation cohorts. Because HLA typing was missing for some donors at each locus, association tests included only the typed subset. The study gave a list of under 200 TCR beta chains associated with cytomegalovirus. In a later genetic analysis, a missense DCLRE1C variant was associated with V-gene and J-gene trimming of TCR beta chains, and the association was replicated in an independent cohort. The authors suggested that the approach could potentially be extended to other disease states and immunological phenotypes. While some public TCRs were present in many individuals, most TCR sequences turned up only very rarely across donors.

In total, more than 500 healthy bone marrow donors made up the cohort. At the time of sampling, all cohort members were nominally healthy, though unrecorded immune exposures were likely present. The donor was CMV seronegative and belonged to the group of more than 300 seronegative cohort members. A peripheral blood sample was provided by each donor, and peripheral blood mononuclear cells were used for TCR beta sequencing. The Qiagen DNeasy Blood Extraction Kit was used to extract genomic DNA from the blood cell samples. This clone occurred once. This clone's antigen is unknown. No base-level quality is on record; no much larger clone is a single base apart. The material sequenced was PBMCs. This receptor was identified in a woman in her twenties or thirties in good health and CMV-seronegative.

The encoded CDR3 is CASSDYRVNTEAFF. The DNA is TGTGCCAGCAGTGACTACAGGGTTAACACTGAAGCTTTCTTT. The rearrangement joined TRBV6-1 to TRBJ1-1; a weak D assignment points to TRBD1 (6 bases agree). The V end loses 3 bases and the J end loses 2 bases, and a stretch of 10 bases separates them. Sequences MNHNS (CDR1) and SASEGT (CDR2) are obtained from the germline V gene. Reading from cysteine to phenylalanine, the CDR3 counts 14 amino acids. Kept here is only the CDR3 DNA, which spans 42 bases and is read in frame from base 1.